Listed here are 21 T cell receptor beta chains from one sample, sequenced in a study of molecular identifiers for immune sequencing clone quantification. MiXCR was run by TCRdb on the PCR reads, yielding one entry per CDR3 protein. The sample has 70,000 to 95,000 distinct CDR3 sequences; over 15% are singletons. Sequencing was done on a sample of naive CD8+ T cells from blood, with Jurkat cell RNA spiked in. Subset reported: FACS-sorted CD8+CD4-CCR7+CD45RA+ naive T cells. These receptors came from a human donor in good health. Some libraries in this study had Jurkat cell RNA spiked in.

The J gene is TRBJ2-3, the V gene TRBV5-6, with D possibly being TRBD2 (5 bases). V was shortened by 4 bases and J by 4 bases, with 13 bases between the two germline ends. Germline loops: CDR1 SGHDT, CDR2 YYEEEE. The CDR3 is 14 residues long. Written as DNA, the CDR3 is TGTGCCAGCAGCCCGGGATTCTCGTCAGATACGCAGTATTTT. Its translation is CASSPGFSSDTQYF.

On this clonotype itself: A single base separates this from a much larger clone, so it may be a read error. The conserved closing phenylalanine or tryptophan is absent in this CDR3, likely reflecting a read error. This chain connects TRBV20-1 to TRBJ2-7; D tentatively reads TRBD1 or TRBD2 (5 bases each). The V end lost 6 bases, the J end lost 3 bases, and 15 bases lay between the germline ends. CDR1 is DFQATT, CDR2 SNEGSKA, per germline (reference sequence). The CDR3 consists of 13 residues. The CDR3 DNA follows: TGCAGTGCCACCACGATGGGGGTCTACGAGCAGTACCTC. Its translation is CSATTMGVYEQYL.

This clonotype was detected ten times or more. The chain links TRBV29-1 to TRBJ1-1; tentative D call: TRBD1 (5 bases). Germline V lookup: CDR1 SQVTM, CDR2 ANQGSEA. V lost 5 bases and J 6 bases, leaving 10 bases between the germline ends. CDR3 length: 11 amino acids. The CDR3, as DNA: TGCAGCGTTCATACAGGATCTGAAGCTTTCTTT. This encodes CSVHTGSEAFF. The full variable domain, rest sourced from reference TRBV29-1 and TRBJ1-1, is SAVISQKPSRDICQRGTSLTIQCQVDSQVTMMFWYRQQPGQSLTLIATANQGSEATYESGFVIDKFPISRPNLTFSTLTVSNMSPEDSSIYLCSVHTGSEAFFGQGTRLTVV.

The chain recombines TRBV12-3 or TRBV12-4 with TRBJ1-1; a possible D gene is TRBD1 (5 bases). The ends were cut back, 8 bases at V and 4 bases at J, with 11 bases in the middle. CDR3 length: 12 residues. CDR3 protein: CASGKTVTEAFF. CDR3 nucleotides: TGTGCCAGCGGCAAGACAGTCACTGAAGCTTTCTTT.

This clonotype was counted many times. The chain uses TRBV7-2 and TRBJ2-3; the D gene is possibly TRBD1 (5 bases). Germline CDR1 and CDR2: SGHTA and FQGNSA. The CDR3 spans 15 residues. V dropped 2 bases and J dropped 2 bases, with 11 bases sitting between them. The DNA of the CDR3 is TGTGCCAGCAGCTTACAGGGAACCAACACAGATACGCAGTATTTT. Protein product: CASSLQGTNTDTQYF.

In regard to this clonotype: This may be a read error: a much more frequent sequence differs by one nucleotide. The V gene is TRBV14, the J gene TRBJ2-7; TRBD1 might be the D (5 bases). The CDR3 has 14 amino acids. Germline-derived CDR1 and CDR2 are SGHDN and FVKESK. In DNA form, the CDR3 reads TGTGCCGGCAGCCAAGATTGGGGCGGCTACGAGCAGTACTTC. Residues: CAGSQDWGGYEQYF.

Note on this clonotype: Given a much more abundant clone one base away, this may be a read error. The chain employs TRBV7-8 and TRBJ2-7; D might be TRBD1 or TRBD2, each matching 5 bases. Per germline, CDR1 SGHVS and CDR2 FQNEAQ. This CDR3 is 17 amino acids long. V lost 5 bases, J lost 3 bases, and 23 bases lay in between. The CDR3 sequence is CASSPHAAEGPLYEQYF. CDR3 nucleotides: TGTGCCAGCAGCCCCCATGCGGCCGAGGGGCCTCTCTACGAGCAGTACTTC.

In its sample, this clonotype was seen many times. V and J are TRBV18 and TRBJ2-5; 7 bases map to TRBD1. The CDR3 runs 16 residues. Germline V gene lookup returns CDR1 KGHSH and CDR2 LQKENI. Losses at the gene ends were 3 bases for V and 2 bases for J; bases not matched to a gene: 9. The CDR3 nucleotides are TGTGCCAGCTCACCTTCGCTCGGGACAGAACAAGAGACCCAGTACTTC. Translation: CASSPSLGTEQETQYF.

Concerning this clonotype itself: A much more abundant neighbour one base away suggests this may be a read error. This CDR3 is missing its conserved last phenylalanine or tryptophan, likely due to a read error. The V and J genes are TRBV9 and TRBJ2-7, with D possibly being TRBD1 or TRBD2 (5 bases each). Germline loops: CDR1 SGDLS, CDR2 YYNGEE. V was shortened by 2 bases and J by 3 bases, with 12 bases between the two germline ends. The CDR3 has 14 amino acids. CDR3 sequence reads: CASSVGTQNYEQYS. The CDR3 region has the DNA TGTGCCAGCAGCGTCGGGACGCAGAACTACGAGCAGTACTCC.

This clonotype was seen once. The CDR3 end shows no conserved phenylalanine or tryptophan, and so a read error is likely. Because the CDR3's place on the DNA is in doubt, the DNA is left out and the CDR3 is given as listed by TCRdb. The chain carries TRBV5-6 and TRBJ2-1; TRBD1 was called by the table and not checked on the DNA. Germline CDR1 SGHDT, CDR2 YYEEEE. The CDR3 length equals 15 residues, ends included. CDR3 sequence reads: CASSLDNLDREEQLS.

In its sample, this clonotype was seen a few times. V is TRBV6-6 and J is TRBJ2-3; D perhaps matches TRBD2 (6 bases). V was clipped by 4 bases and J by 0 bases, with 8 bases between them. The CDR3 has 14 residues. Germline lookup yields CDR1 MNHNY and CDR2 SVGAGI (reference sequence). CDR3 loop: CASSWTTSTDTQYF. The CDR3 nucleotides read TGTGCCAGCAGTTGGACTACTAGCACAGATACGCAGTATTTT.

A remark on this clonotype: A much larger clone lies a single base off, so this may be a read error. The chain has TRBV3-1 and TRBJ1-4, with a possible D match to TRBD1 (6 bases). The CDR3 spans 13 residues. The germline gives CDR1 LGHDT, CDR2 YNNKEL (reference sequence). V lost 7 bases and J 9 bases, leaving 15 bases between the germline ends. CDR3 sequence reads: CASIPHQGQKLFF. The CDR3 DNA reads TGTGCCAGCATCCCGCACCAGGGGCAAAAACTGTTTTTT.

This clonotype was observed at least ten times. This chain links TRBV7-9 with TRBJ1-5, with D possibly matching TRBD1 (5 bases). V lost 0 bases to trimming and J lost 2 bases, with 11 bases between them. The CDR3 totals 16 residues. From germline, CDR1 is SEHNR and CDR2 FQNEAQ (reference sequence). The CDR3 sequence: CASSLAQGSRNQPQHF. The CDR3 DNA reads TGTGCCAGCAGCTTAGCGCAGGGCAGCCGCAATCAGCCCCAGCATTTT.

This clonotype was seen a few times. This rearrangement joins TRBV19 to TRBJ1-1, with D uncertain. Trimming stripped 6 bases from V and 0 bases from J, with 8 bases between. The germline CDR1 and CDR2 sequences are LNHDA and SQIVND (reference sequence). The CDR3 is 13 amino acids. Here the CDR3 reads CASRQAMNTEAFF. CDR3 bases: TGTGCCAGTAGGCAGGCTATGAACACTGAAGCTTTCTTT.

At least ten counts were recorded for this clonotype. This rearrangement joins TRBV28 to TRBJ1-4; TRBD1 is a possible D gene (5 bases). CDR3 length: 15 residues. V was clipped by 6 bases and J by 6 bases, with 17 bases between them. CDR1 and CDR2 from the germline V gene are MDHEN and SYDVKM. In DNA form, the CDR3 reads TGTGCCAGCAGCTTCTCGGCCAGGGAGTATGAAAAACTGTTTTTT. Encoded protein: CASSFSAREYEKLFF.

At least ten counts were recorded for this clonotype. The chain couples TRBV29-1 to TRBJ2-3, with TRBD2 matching over 14 bases. The CDR3 has 18 residues. The J segment lost 5 bases and the V segment lost 0 bases, leaving 10 bases of the junction unmatched. Germline values: CDR1 SQVTM, CDR2 ANQGSEA. The CDR3 protein is CSVEDQGLAGGGVDTQYF. The DNA for the CDR3 is TGCAGCGTTGAAGATCAAGGACTAGCGGGGGGCGGGGTAGATACGCAGTATTTT.

Many counts were recorded for this clonotype. The chain joins TRBV7-2 to TRBJ2-3, with D maybe TRBD2 (5 bases). The V and J ends lost 1 base and 0 bases respectively, with 8 bases between them. CDR1 is SGHTA and CDR2 is FQGNSA in the germline V gene. The CDR3 length is 15 residues. The CDR3 loop is CASSLEAASTDTQYF. CDR3 coding DNA: TGTGCCAGCAGCTTAGAAGCGGCTAGCACAGATACGCAGTATTTT.

This clonotype was counted ten times or more. In DNA form, the CDR3 reads TGCGCCAGCAGCCAAGTTCACAGAGTAGCGGGGGGCACACTCGAGCAGTACTTC. Residues: CASSQVHRVAGGTLEQYF. The V call is TRBV4-3, the J call TRBJ2-7, with 10 bases lining up with TRBD2. The CDR3 consists of 18 residues. After removal of 1 base from V and 6 bases from J, the junction contained 15 bases not matched to a gene. Germline CDR1 and CDR2: LGHNA and YSLEER.

This clonotype has a count of ten or more. The chain couples TRBV20-1 to TRBJ2-7; 11 bases are shared with TRBD2. Germline CDR1 and CDR2: DFQATT and SNEGSKA (reference sequence). CDR3 size: 16 residues. The junction had 13 bases not matched to a gene; V was cut back by 5 bases and J by 4 bases. CDR3 in amino acids: CSADGLAGGTTYEQYF. CDR3 sequence (DNA): TGCAGTGCTGACGGGCTAGCGGGAGGAACGACTTACGAGCAGTACTTC.

At least ten counts were recorded for this clonotype. The chain has TRBV7-2 and TRBJ2-7; D is undetermined. From germline, CDR1 is SGHTA and CDR2 FQGNSA. V was cut by 1 base and J by 2 bases, with 9 bases left in between. This CDR3 is built from 14 residues. The CDR3 sequence is CASSLGGRTYEQYF. DNA for the CDR3: TGTGCCAGCAGCTTAGGTGGCAGAACCTACGAGCAGTACTTC.

The table lists this clonotype with many counts. This chain connects TRBV28 to TRBJ1-5; D is uncertain. Trimming took 6 bases from V and 9 from J, leaving 12 bases between them. This CDR3 region has 12 residues. The germline CDR1 and CDR2 sequences are MDHEN and SYDVKM. The CDR3 DNA reads as TGTGCCAGCAGCCCCTCCGGCCGGCCCCAGCATTTT. It translates to CASSPSGRPQHF.